Below are 22 T cell receptor beta chains sequenced from a single sample in a study of OX40 agonist ivuxolimab in advanced cancers. Generated by immunoSEQ multiplex PCR, the TCRdb table keeps only in-frame clones and is missing some. The sample records some 67,000 clones, about 91% being singletons. The material was CD4+ or CD8+ T cells sorted from blood, obtained in a trial of the OX40 agonist ivuxolimab. These receptors were collected from an adult with an advanced solid tumor such as melanoma, head and neck, liver or kidney cancer.

The chain employs TRBV2 and TRBJ1-1; D is undetermined. This CDR3 spans 14 amino acids. Germline CDR1 SNHLY, CDR2 FYNNEI. V was trimmed by 1 base and J by 9 bases, leaving 15 bases between them. The CDR3 DNA reads as TGTGCCAGCAGTGAAGAGGGAGCCGGGCCGCAAGCTTTCTTT. This encodes CASSEEGAGPQAFF.

The gene calls are TRBV10-3 and TRBJ2-1, with TRBD1 matching over 8 bases. The V gene's germline CDR1 is ENHRY and CDR2 SYGVKD. Trimming took 7 bases from V and 7 from J; bases not matched to a gene: 12. The CDR3 contains 15 residues. CDR3: CAIIDNPGQVNEQFF. Written as DNA, the CDR3 is TGTGCCATCATTGACAACCCGGGACAGGTGAATGAGCAGTTCTTC.

The rearrangement links TRBV7-2 to TRBJ1-2; D is ambiguous. The length of the CDR3 is 16 residues. V dropped 0 bases and J dropped 6 bases, with 17 bases sitting between them. The V gene's germline CDR1 is SGHTA and CDR2 FQGNSA. CDR3 amino acids: CASSLAVGSVRNGYTF. The CDR3 DNA is TGTGCCAGCAGCTTAGCCGTTGGATCAGTTCGGAATGGCTACACCTTC.

This sequence joins TRBV2 and TRBJ1-6; D might be TRBD1 (5 bases). CDR1 is SNHLY and CDR2 is FYNNEI in the germline V gene. The CDR3 contains 13 residues. V lost 6 bases to trimming and J lost 3 bases, with 6 bases between them. For the CDR3, the DNA is TGTGCCAGCAGGGGGGACTATAATTCACCCCTCCACTTT. Protein: CASRGDYNSPLHF. Variable domain in full (rest from reference TRBV2 and TRBJ1-6): EPEVTQTPSHQVTQMGQEVILRCVPISNHLYFYWYRQILGQKVEFLVSFYNNEISEKSEIFDDQFSVERPDGSNFTLKIRSTKLEDSAMYFCASRGDYNSPLHFGNGTRLTVT.

This clone occurred once. The V gene is TRBV15, the J gene TRBJ1-5; no reliable D call. The V and J ends lost 5 bases and 0 bases respectively, with 11 bases between them. The germline CDR1 and CDR2 sequences are LNHNV and YYDKDF (reference sequence). This CDR3 has 15 amino acids. The DNA for the CDR3 is TGTGCCACCAGCCCTTTGGGCAGTAGCAATCAGCCCCAGCATTTT. It specifies CATSPLGSSNQPQHF.

This clone has a handful of counts. The chain combines TRBV2 with TRBJ2-4, with 10 positions matching TRBD1. Germline V gene lookup returns CDR1 SNHLY and CDR2 FYNNEI. V lost 6 bases to trimming and J lost 0 bases; unmatched junction nucleotides: 8. The CDR3 runs to 17 residues. The CDR3 loop is CASRPGQGEIAKNIQYF. CDR3 coding DNA: TGTGCCAGCAGGCCAGGACAGGGGGAGATAGCCAAAAACATTCAGTACTTC.

This chain joins TRBV7-3 and TRBJ2-1, with 11 bases aligning to TRBD1. V dropped 4 bases and J dropped 3; count of bases not matched to a gene: 2. The CDR3 is made up of 15 amino acids. Per the germline V gene, CDR1 is SGHTA and CDR2 is FQGTGA. The CDR3 spells CASSSGTGGYNEQFF. In DNA, the CDR3 is TGTGCCAGCAGCTCAGGGACAGGGGGCTACAATGAGCAGTTCTTC.

This sequence joins TRBV14 and TRBJ1-2; no clear D gene. Per germline, CDR1 SGHDN and CDR2 FVKESK. The CDR3 runs 16 residues. V was shortened by 4 bases and J by 5 bases, with 20 bases between the two germline ends. The CDR3: CASSPRTTQEVYGYTF. The DNA of the CDR3 is TGTGCCAGCAGCCCAAGGACTACCCAGGAGGTGTATGGCTACACCTTC.

The chain joins TRBV9 to TRBJ2-7; possible D gene TRBD2, 6 bases. In germline, CDR1 is SGDLS, CDR2 YYNGEE. The V and J ends lost 4 bases and 0 bases respectively, with 14 bases between them. The CDR3 length is 15 residues. The CDR3 spells CASSLRAGSSYEQYF. The CDR3 DNA follows: TGTGCCAGCAGCTTACGAGCCGGGAGCTCCTACGAGCAGTACTTC.

V is TRBV5-1 and J is TRBJ2-5; TRBD2 matches at 13 bases. The CDR3 spans 16 residues. V gave up 1 base and J gave up 3 bases; unmatched junction bases: 3. The germline gives CDR1 SGHRS, CDR2 YFSETQ. The CDR3 spells CASSLSGTSGEETQYF. CDR3 bases: TGCGCCAGCAGCTTGTCCGGGACTAGCGGGGAAGAGACCCAGTACTTC.

V usage is TRBV7-6 and J usage is TRBJ1-4, with 11 bases matching TRBD1. The CDR3 has 16 amino acids. Looked up from germline, CDR1 is SGHVS and CDR2 is FNYEAQ. Trimming at V came to 5 bases and at J to 3 bases, leaving 5 bases not matched to a gene. CDR3 nucleotide sequence: TGTGCCAGCAGCCTCGGGACAGGGGGTTCTAATGAAAAACTGTTTTTT. Protein product: CASSLGTGGSNEKLFF.

This chain connects TRBV18 to TRBJ1-1; D is unclear. Germline loops: CDR1 KGHSH, CDR2 LQKENI. V lost 0 bases to trimming and J lost 1 base, with 9 bases between them. The length of the CDR3 is 15 residues. The CDR3 coding sequence is TGTGCCAGCTCACCACCCGGTCTCCCGAACACTGAAGCTTTCTTT. It specifies CASSPPGLPNTEAFF.

The chain has TRBV18 and TRBJ2-1, with TRBD2 matching over 11 bases. V dropped 3 bases and J dropped 7; count of bases not matched to a gene: 5. Germline lookup yields CDR1 KGHSH and CDR2 LQKENI. There are 15 residues in the CDR3. The CDR3 sequence: CASSPLAGGPNEQFF. DNA for the CDR3: TGTGCCAGCTCACCTTTAGCGGGGGGGCCTAATGAGCAGTTCTTC. Together with reference TRBV18 and TRBJ2-1, the CDR3 gives the full variable domain: NAGVMQNPRHLVRRRGQEARLRCSPMKGHSHVYWYRQLPEEGLKFMVYLQKENIIDESGMPKERFSAEFPKEGPSILRIQQVVRGDSAAYFCASSPLAGGPNEQFFGPGTRLTVL.

The CDR3 nucleotides read TGTGCCAGCAGCTTGTCAGGTTTGAACACTGAAGCTTTCTTT. It translates to CASSLSGLNTEAFF. The chain combines TRBV7-9 with TRBJ1-1; no firm D call. Germline CDR1 is SEHNR and CDR2 is FQNEAQ (reference sequence). The ends were cut back, 3 bases at V and 0 bases at J, with 8 bases in the middle. CDR3 length: 14 residues.

The rearrangement uses TRBV11-2 and TRBJ1-3, with TRBD1 as a possible D gene (6 bases). The CDR3 contains 16 residues. V was pared by 3 bases and J by 3 bases, with 15 bases between. CDR1 is SGHAT and CDR2 is FQNNGV in the germline V gene. The CDR3 region has the DNA TGTGCCAGCAGCTTCAGACCCGGACAGTTTGGAAACACCATATATTTT. Amino acids: CASSFRPGQFGNTIYF.

J is TRBJ1-2 and V is TRBV7-9, with TRBD1 identical over 12 bases. Trimming cost V 1 base and J 7 bases; bases outside gene matches: 1. The germline V gene has CDR1 SEHNR and CDR2 FQNEAQ (reference sequence). This CDR3 region has 14 residues. The CDR3 region has the DNA TGTGCCAGCAGCTTAGAGGGACAGGGGGCTGGCTACACCTTC. Protein sequence: CASSLEGQGAGYTF.

The V call is TRBV2, the J call TRBJ2-1; 9 bases align to TRBD1. J lost 9 bases, V lost 4 bases, and 4 bases had no gene match. The CDR3 totals 13 residues. Per germline, CDR1 SNHLY and CDR2 FYNNEI. In DNA form, the CDR3 reads TGTGCCAGCAGTGTGGGACAGGGATTTGAGCAGTTCTTC. This codes for CASSVGQGFEQFF.

The J gene is TRBJ2-1, the V gene TRBV4-1; TRBD2 aligns across 10 bases. In germline, CDR1 is MGHRA, CDR2 YSYEKL. V lost 1 base and J lost 15; bases outside the gene matches: 15. This CDR3 has 16 amino acids. The CDR3 reads CASSQGSGGASAVWFF. The CDR3 DNA sequence: TGCGCCAGCAGCCAAGGGAGCGGGGGGGCTTCAGCGGTCTGGTTCTTC.

This clone showed up just a few times. V gene TRBV28 combines with J gene TRBJ1-2; D is unclear. V was shortened by 5 bases and J by 8 bases, with 12 bases between the two germline ends. CDR3 length: 12 amino acids. Germline values: CDR1 MDHEN, CDR2 SYDVKM. The CDR3: CASSRPVGGYTF. As DNA, the CDR3 is TGTGCCAGCAGTAGGCCCGTGGGAGGCTACACCTTC.

This chain links TRBV11-2 with TRBJ2-3; D uncertain. Trimming removed 0 bases from V and 3 bases from J, with 10 bases in between. CDR1 and CDR2 from the germline V gene are SGHAT and FQNNGV. CDR3 size: 15 residues. CDR3 residues: CASSLEASRTDTQYF. The DNA for the CDR3 is TGTGCCAGCAGCTTAGAGGCTAGTAGGACAGATACGCAGTATTTT.

The chain carries TRBV5-4 and TRBJ1-1; D is uncertain. Germline CDR1 is SGHNT and CDR2 is YYREEE (reference sequence). Trimming stripped 1 base from V and 1 base from J, with 5 bases between. This CDR3 contains 13 residues. The CDR3 reads CASSLWQNTEAFF. The CDR3 bases are TGTGCCAGCAGCTTGTGGCAGAACACTGAAGCTTTCTTT.

This clone was observed a handful of times. The chain links TRBV6-6 to TRBJ2-2; no firm D call. The CDR3 runs 14 residues. Between the trimmed V and J ends, which lost 1 base and 4 bases, there was a span of 7 bases. Per germline, CDR1 MNHNY and CDR2 SVGAGI (reference sequence). The CDR3: CASSYFDGTGELFF. CDR3 DNA: TGTGCCAGCAGTTACTTCGACGGCACCGGGGAGCTGTTTTTT.